Listed here is a single TCR beta chain. This specimen belongs to a study of blood T cell repertoires in COVID-19. Sequencing was performed with immunoSEQ multiplex PCR; in TCRdb, only in-frame clones are kept and a portion is missing. The sample yields fewer than 45,000 clones, over 70% seen once. The receptor was derived from an elderly man with active COVID-19. The sequenced material came from peripheral blood.

CDR3 DNA: TGCGCCAGCAGCCGTGCTGGGGCAGGCTACAATGAGCAGTTCTTC. Amino acid sequence: CASSRAGAGYNEQFF. This chain links TRBV4-1 with TRBJ2-1; perhaps TRBD1 as D (5 bases). CDR3 length: 15 residues. Deletions cut 4 bases from V and 3 bases from J, with 13 bases between. The germline CDR1 and CDR2 sequences are MGHRA and YSYEKL.